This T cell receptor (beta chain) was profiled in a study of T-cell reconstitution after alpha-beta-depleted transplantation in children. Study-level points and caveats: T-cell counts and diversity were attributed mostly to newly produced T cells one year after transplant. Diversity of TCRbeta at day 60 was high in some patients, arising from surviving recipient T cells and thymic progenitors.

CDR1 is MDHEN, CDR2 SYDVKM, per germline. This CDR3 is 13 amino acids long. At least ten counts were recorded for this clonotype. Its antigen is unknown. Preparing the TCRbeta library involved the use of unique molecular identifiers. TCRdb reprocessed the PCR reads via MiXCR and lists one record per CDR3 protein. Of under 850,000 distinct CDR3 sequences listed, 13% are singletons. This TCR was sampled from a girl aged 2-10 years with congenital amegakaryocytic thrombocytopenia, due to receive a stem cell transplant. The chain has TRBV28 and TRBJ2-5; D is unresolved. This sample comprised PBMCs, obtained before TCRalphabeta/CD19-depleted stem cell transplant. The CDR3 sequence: CAANSLLKETQYF. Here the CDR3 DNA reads TGTGCGGCAAACAGCCTTTTGAAAGAGACCCAGTACTTC. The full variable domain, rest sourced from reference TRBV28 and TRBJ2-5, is DVKVTQSSRYLVKRTGEKVFLECVQDMDHENMFWYRQDPGLGLRLIYFSYDVKMKEKGDIPEGYSVSREKKERFSLILESASTNQTSMYLCAANSLLKETQYFGPGTRLLVL.